This T cell receptor beta chain stems from a study of blood T cell repertoires in COVID-19. Assay used: immunoSEQ multiplex PCR; TCRdb lists only in-frame clones, some missing. In the table there are more than 200,000 clones, 65% to 85% of which are singletons. The sequence was obtained from a woman of 80 years or more with acute or convalescent COVID-19. The sample taken for sequencing was peripheral blood.

The CDR3: CASSDNFRGTWDTQYF. DNA of the CDR3: TGCGCCAGCAGTGATAATTTCAGGGGTACGTGGGATACGCAGTATTTT. J is TRBJ2-3 and V is TRBV10-1, with D possibly matching TRBD1 (6 bases). Germline V gives CDR1 WNHNN, CDR2 SYGVQD (reference sequence). The CDR3 sequence is 16 residues long. Trimming pared 3 bases from V and 6 bases from J, leaving 19 bases between.